The 28 T cell receptor beta chains listed next were all sequenced from one sample in a study of cytomegalovirus exposure and HLA in healthy donors. Primers included in the PCR were 60 Vbeta and 13 Jbeta primers. Using immunoSEQ multiplex PCR, the repertoire was profiled, and TCRdb retains in-frame clones only, with some absent. The data contain roughly 150,000 clones, 80% to 85% of them singletons. Sequencing was performed on PBMCs. The receptors were sampled from a male donor in good health and CMV-seronegative.

This clone was found a few times. The CDR3 DNA sequence: TGTGCCAGTGGGACATTTCCAAGCGAGCAGTACTTC. Its translation: CASGTFPSEQYF. The gene calls are TRBV2 and TRBJ2-7; maybe TRBD1 (6 bases). This CDR3 has 12 residues. V gave up 9 bases and J gave up 6 bases, with 15 bases separating them. Germline V gene lookup returns CDR1 SNHLY and CDR2 FYNNEI.

In this sample, this clone turned up once. The gene calls are TRBV4-3 and TRBJ2-7; TRBD2 matches at 11 bases. V dropped 4 bases and J dropped 3; count of bases not matched to a gene: 8. CDR3 length equals 16 residues. CDR1 is LGHNA and CDR2 is YSLEER in the germline V gene. The CDR3 spells CASSPKTSGADYEQYF. The CDR3 DNA reads TGCGCCAGCAGCCCGAAGACTAGCGGGGCGGACTACGAGCAGTACTTC.

The chain employs TRBV5-6 and TRBJ1-1, with D maybe TRBD1 (6 bases). The ends were cut back, 7 bases at V and 1 base at J, with 17 bases in the middle. CDR3 length: 15 residues. Germline-derived CDR1 and CDR2 are SGHDT and YYEEEE. CDR3 coding DNA: TGTGCCAGCCGATCTAGGGGACATCCGAACACTGAAGCTTTCTTT. This codes for CASRSRGHPNTEAFF.

V and J are TRBV7-9 and TRBJ2-2; TRBD2 might be the D (6 bases). The length of the CDR3 is 15 residues. Trimming left V 8 bases short and J 6 bases short, with 19 bases between. Germline CDR1 reads SEHNR; CDR2 reads FQNEAQ (reference sequence). CDR3 DNA: TGTGCCAGCGTCGGAGGGGTTATTGACGCCGGGGAGCTGTTTTTT. It translates to CASVGGVIDAGELFF.

The chain carries TRBV7-9 and TRBJ1-2, with TRBD1 identical over 8 bases. The germline CDR1 and CDR2 sequences are SEHNR and FQNEAQ (reference sequence). V was pared by 7 bases and J by 4 bases, with 5 bases of the junction left unmatched. The CDR3 loop spans 13 amino acids. CDR3 loop: CASTYGQGYGYTF. CDR3 nucleotides: TGTGCCAGCACCTATGGACAGGGCTATGGCTACACCTTC.

The J gene is TRBJ1-2, the V gene TRBV5-1, with TRBD1 identical over 10 bases. CDR3 size: 16 residues. The germline CDR1 and CDR2 sequences are SGHRS and YFSETQ. V gave up 5 bases and J gave up 0 bases; unmatched junction bases: 7. The CDR3 sequence is CASRPRTGGSNYGYTF. The CDR3 nucleotides read TGCGCCAGCAGGCCCCGGACAGGGGGTTCTAACTATGGCTACACCTTC.

The chain couples TRBV5-4 to TRBJ2-7; 12 bases agree with TRBD2. The CDR3 extends over 15 amino acids. CDR1 is SGHNT and CDR2 is YYREEE in the germline V gene (reference sequence). Unmatched junction bases numbered 4, after V lost 0 bases and J lost 6 bases. CDR3 region: CASSLASGGAGEQYF. CDR3 bases: TGTGCCAGCAGCTTGGCTAGCGGGGGGGCCGGCGAGCAGTACTTC.

This chain links TRBV10-3 with TRBJ2-6; D ambiguous. The CDR3 covers 18 residues. CDR1 ENHRY and CDR2 SYGVKD come from the germline V gene. V was clipped by 0 bases and J by 0 bases, with 12 bases between them. CDR3 coding DNA: TGTGCCATCAGTGAGTCGACGAGACAAATCTCTGGGGCCAACGTCCTGACTTTC. Residues: CAISESTRQISGANVLTF.

The chain combines TRBV2 with TRBJ2-7; 9 bases are shared with TRBD1. The germline gives CDR1 SNHLY, CDR2 FYNNEI. V was clipped by 8 bases and J by 6 bases; unmatched bases: 5. The CDR3 sequence is 12 residues long. CDR3 in amino acids: CASSGQGREQYF. The DNA of the CDR3 is TGTGCCAGCTCGGGACAGGGACGCGAGCAGTACTTC.

This chain uses TRBV7-9 with TRBJ2-2, with TRBD1 as a possible D gene (6 bases). The germline V gene has CDR1 SEHNR and CDR2 FQNEAQ (reference sequence). The V and J ends lost 5 bases and 3 bases respectively, with 13 bases between them. The CDR3 loop spans 15 amino acids. The CDR3 here is CASSPTGLDTGELFF. As DNA, the CDR3 is TGTGCCAGCAGCCCTACAGGGCTGGACACCGGGGAGCTGTTTTTT. Complete variable domain (other parts from reference TRBV7-9 and TRBJ2-2): DTGVSQNPRHKITKRGQNVTFRCDPISEHNRLYWYRQTLGQGPEFLTYFQNEAQLEKSRLLSDRFSAERPKGSFSTLEIQRTEQGDSAMYLCASSPTGLDTGELFFGEGSRLTVL.

V and J are TRBV6-5 and TRBJ2-7, with D possibly TRBD2 on 5 matching bases. CDR3 length equals 15 residues. V gave up 3 bases and J gave up 4 bases, with 16 bases separating them. Germline V gives CDR1 MNHEY, CDR2 SVGAGI. CDR3 amino acids: CASSYGWENKYEQYF. As DNA, the CDR3 is TGTGCCAGCAGTTATGGGTGGGAGAATAAGTACGAGCAGTACTTC.

This clone has only one observation. The genes are TRBV15 and TRBJ1-2; D is possibly TRBD1 (6 bases). CDR3 length: 14 residues. Per the germline V gene, CDR1 is LNHNV and CDR2 is YYDKDF (reference sequence). The V end lost 1 base, the J end lost 6 bases, and 12 bases lay between the germline ends. CDR3 region: CATSRGTETNGYTF. CDR3 nucleotide sequence: TGTGCCACCAGCAGAGGGACAGAGACAAATGGCTACACCTTC.

In this sample, this clone turned up once. The chain has TRBV2 and TRBJ2-7; a weak D match, TRBD2 (6 bases). The CDR3 consists of 14 residues. V shed 6 bases and J shed 0 bases, with 12 bases lying between them. CDR1 is SNHLY and CDR2 is FYNNEI in the germline V gene. The CDR3 region has the DNA TGTGCCAGCAGGGGACTCGGTAGCTCCTACGAGCAGTACTTC. Encoded protein: CASRGLGSSYEQYF.

The CDR3 DNA follows: TGTGCCAGCAGCGTAGGGGGACACCTGAGCTCCTACGAGCAGTACTTC. It encodes CASSVGGHLSSYEQYF. This chain joins TRBV9 and TRBJ2-7, with TRBD1 as a possible D gene (6 bases). Germline V lookup: CDR1 SGDLS, CDR2 YYNGEE. V was cut by 0 bases and J by 0 bases, with 13 bases left in between. The CDR3 has 16 amino acids.

The chain carries TRBV21-1 and TRBJ2-7; the tabulated D call, TRBD1, remains unverified against the DNA. TRBV21-1 is annotated as a pseudogene. This CDR3 spans 14 amino acids. The CDR3 region has the DNA TGTGCCAGCAGCAACAGGGATAAAACCTACGAGCAGTACTTC. It specifies CASSNRDKTYEQYF.

J is TRBJ2-1 and V is TRBV5-6, with TRBD1 as a possible D gene (6 bases). V was shortened by 0 bases and J by 12 bases, with 19 bases between the two germline ends. This CDR3 has 15 residues. Germline-derived CDR1 and CDR2 are SGHDT and YYEEEE. The CDR3 nucleotides are TGTGCCAGCAGCTTGGACCTAACAGGGCCCCATGGGCAGTTCTTC. Translation gives CASSLDLTGPHGQFF.

V and J are TRBV5-1 and TRBJ2-5; TRBD1 matches 9 bases. The trim removed 4 bases at V and 5 bases at J, leaving 6 bases unmatched. Germline CDR1 and CDR2: SGHRS and YFSETQ. CDR3 size: 14 residues. The CDR3 nucleotides read TGCGCCAGCAGCAAACAGGGGGCAGGGGAGACCCAGTACTTC. This gives the protein CASSKQGAGETQYF.

The rearrangement uses TRBV7-9 and TRBJ2-1, with D tentatively TRBD2 (6 bases). The CDR3 has 13 residues. The germline V and J ends were trimmed by 6 bases and 11 bases, with 17 bases remaining between them. CDR1 SEHNR and CDR2 FQNEAQ come from the germline V gene (reference sequence). Here the CDR3 reads CASSLLSGLQQFF. The DNA for the CDR3 is TGTGCCAGCAGTCTACTGTCGGGACTCCAGCAGTTCTTC.

This clone appeared a few times. The chain is built from TRBV14 and TRBJ1-2; D is ambiguous. The V gene lost 0 bases and the J gene lost 7 bases, with 6 bases spanning the gap. This CDR3 is 12 amino acids long. Looked up from germline, CDR1 is SGHDN and CDR2 is FVKESK. CDR3 loop: CASSQDWAGYTF. The CDR3 DNA sequence: TGTGCCAGCAGCCAAGATTGGGCTGGCTACACCTTC.

The chain links TRBV5-1 to TRBJ1-3; TRBD1 matches at 7 bases. The V segment lost 6 bases and the J segment 4 bases; nucleotides outside the gene matches: 10. The germline gives CDR1 SGHRS, CDR2 YFSETQ. The CDR3 has 15 residues. CDR3 residues: CASKTGTAAGNTIYF. For the CDR3, the DNA is TGCGCCAGCAAGACAGGGACCGCCGCCGGAAACACCATATATTTT.

The chain uses TRBV5-8 and TRBJ2-3; TRBD2 aligns across 10 bases. CDR3 length equals 17 residues. Germline assignment: CDR1 SGHTS and CDR2 YDEGEE. With V trimmed by 0 bases and J by 2 bases, 6 bases remained unmatched. Here the CDR3 reads CASSLAKRGGVTDTQYF. CDR3 bases: TGTGCCAGCAGCTTGGCCAAGCGGGGGGGGGTCACAGATACGCAGTATTTT.

The chain joins TRBV19 to TRBJ1-1; D call uncertain. The V end lost 3 bases, the J end lost 1 base, and 9 bases lay between the germline ends. From germline, CDR1 is LNHDA and CDR2 SQIVND (reference sequence). CDR3 length: 14 amino acids. In DNA, the CDR3 is TGTGCCAGTAGTATCGTCGGCGGGAACACTGAAGCTTTCTTT. Protein: CASSIVGGNTEAFF.

This sequence joins TRBV6-6 and TRBJ2-3, with D possibly being TRBD1 (6 bases). The V and J ends lost 5 bases and 2 bases respectively, with 11 bases between them. Germline assignment: CDR1 MNHNY and CDR2 SVGAGI (reference sequence). The CDR3 is made up of 14 amino acids. In DNA form, the CDR3 reads TGTGCCAGCAGTAATGGACAGACCACAGATACGCAGTATTTT. This gives the protein CASSNGQTTDTQYF.

This chain links TRBV7-6 with TRBJ2-2, with 9 nucleotides matching TRBD1. Germline V gene sequence: CDR1 SGHVS, CDR2 FNYEAQ. The CDR3 runs 15 residues. Trimming took 3 bases from V and 6 from J; bases not matched to a gene: 5. CDR3 nucleotides: TGTGCCAGCAGCTTCGGACAGGGGAAGGCCGGGGAGCTGTTTTTT. It yields the protein CASSFGQGKAGELFF. Drawing the rest from reference TRBV7-6 and TRBJ2-2, the complete variable domain is GAGVSQSPRYKVTKRGQDVALRCDPISGHVSLYWYRQALGQGPEFLTYFNYEAQQDKSGLPNDRFSAERPEGSISTLTIQRTEQRDSAMYRCASSFGQGKAGELFFGEGSRLTVL.

This clone occurred once. The J gene is TRBJ1-1, the V gene TRBV15, with D unresolved. The CDR3 loop spans 17 amino acids. CDR1 and CDR2 (germline): LNHNV, YYDKDF (reference sequence). With 2 bases removed from V and 4 bases from J, the gap between germline ends came to 20 bases. This chain's CDR3 is CATSRYTGFGGSTEAFF. In DNA, the CDR3 is TGTGCCACCAGCAGATACACCGGGTTCGGAGGGAGCACTGAAGCTTTCTTT.

This chain connects TRBV27 to TRBJ1-6; 8 nucleotides line up with TRBD1. V lost 8 bases, J lost 0 bases, and 12 bases stayed unmatched. CDR3 length: 18 residues. Germline values: CDR1 MNHEY, CDR2 SMNVEV (reference sequence). The CDR3 sequence: CASASGTGGNSYNSPLHF. The CDR3 coding sequence is TGTGCCAGCGCCTCCGGGACAGGTGGAAACTCCTATAATTCACCCCTCCACTTT.

The chain couples TRBV27 to TRBJ1-6; no clear D gene. The germline gives CDR1 MNHEY, CDR2 SMNVEV (reference sequence). CDR3 length: 14 residues. Trimming took off 5 bases at V and 4 bases at J, with 9 bases between the two ends. CDR3 nucleotide sequence: TGTGCCAGCAGTGAGGGTTGGTATAATTCACCCCTCCACTTT. Its protein product is CASSEGWYNSPLHF.

Only a few counts were recorded for this clone. The J gene is TRBJ2-7, the V gene TRBV4-1; TRBD1 matches 7 bases. The CDR3 is 15 residues long. Germline V gene data show CDR1 as MGHRA and CDR2 as YSYEKL. Trimming cost V 4 bases and J 2 bases; bases outside gene matches: 8. DNA of the CDR3: TGCGCCAGCAGCCCAAATAGGGACAGCACCTACGAGCAGTACTTC. Its protein is CASSPNRDSTYEQYF.